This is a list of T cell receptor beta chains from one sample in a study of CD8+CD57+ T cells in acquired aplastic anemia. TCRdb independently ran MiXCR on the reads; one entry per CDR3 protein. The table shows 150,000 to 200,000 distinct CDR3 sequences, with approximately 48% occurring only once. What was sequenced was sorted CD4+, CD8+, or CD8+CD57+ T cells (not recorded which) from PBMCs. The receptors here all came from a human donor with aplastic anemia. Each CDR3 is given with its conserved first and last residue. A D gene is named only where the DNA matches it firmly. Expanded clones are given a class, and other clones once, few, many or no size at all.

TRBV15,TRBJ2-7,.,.,TGTGCCACCAGCGGGGGGTTTCAAGGCGAGCAGTACTTC,CATSGGFQGEQYF
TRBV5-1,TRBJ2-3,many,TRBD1,TGCGCCAGCAGCTTGATCACAGGGGGCACAGATACGCAGTATTTT,CASSLITGGTDTQYF
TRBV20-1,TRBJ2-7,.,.,TGCAGTGCTACTCTGGGGGGCAAGAACGAGCAGTACTTC,CSATLGGKNEQYF
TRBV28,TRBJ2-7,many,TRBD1,TGTGCCAGCAGCCTACGACAGGGGGCGGGTGGGGAGCAGTACTTC,CASSLRQGAGGEQYF
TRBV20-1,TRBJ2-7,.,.,TGCAGTGCTAGAGATGGAGAAACCTACGAGCAGTACTTC,CSARDGETYEQYF
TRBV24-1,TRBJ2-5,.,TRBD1,TGTGCCACCAGTGATTTCACGGACAGGGGCCTCGGAGAGACCCAGTACTTC,CATSDFTDRGLGETQYF
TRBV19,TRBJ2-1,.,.,TGTGCCAGTAGTATTGGGCCGCTTGAGCACAATGAGCAGTTCTTC,CASSIGPLEHNEQFF
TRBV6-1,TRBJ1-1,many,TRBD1,TGTGCCAGCAGAATCCTAGGGACAGATTGGAACACTGAAGCTTTCTTT,CASRILGTDWNTEAFF
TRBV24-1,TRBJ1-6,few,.,TGTGCCACCCAGGGCGTTGGGAATTCACCCCTCCACTTT,CATQGVGNSPLHF
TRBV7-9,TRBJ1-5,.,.,TGTGCCAGCAGCTCGGCAGACCGGGACCCCCAGCATTTT,CASSSADRDPQHF
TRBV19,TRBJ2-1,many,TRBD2,TGTGCCATCTCCCAGAGGTCTAGCGGGGGGGCCGCGGATGAGCAGTTCTTC,CAISQRSSGGAADEQFF
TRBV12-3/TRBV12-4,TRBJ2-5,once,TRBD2,TGTGCCAGCAGTGGTTTGGGACGATCAGGCCGGGCTAGCGGGGAAGAGACCCAGTACTTC,CASSGLGRSGRASGEETQYF
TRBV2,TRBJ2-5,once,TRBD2,TGTGCCAGCAGTCAAGAGGGACTACGCCAAGAGACCCAGTACTTC,CASSQEGLRQETQYF
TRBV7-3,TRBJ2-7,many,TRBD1,TGTGCCAGCAGCCCAGGGACAGTTGGGGTGTACGAGCAGTACTTC,CASSPGTVGVYEQYF
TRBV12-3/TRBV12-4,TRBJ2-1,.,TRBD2,TGTGCCAGCAGTATTAGGACTAGCGGTTTCTATGAGCAGTTCTTC,CASSIRTSGFYEQFF
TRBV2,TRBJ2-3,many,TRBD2,TGTGCCAGCACTATGAGGGGCGGCGGGGGGACAACAGATACGCAGTATTTT,CASTMRGGGGTTDTQYF
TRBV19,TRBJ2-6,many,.,TGTGCCAGTACCAGGGGCGGGAAGGCTGGGGCCAACGTCCTGACTTTC,CASTRGGKAGANVLTF
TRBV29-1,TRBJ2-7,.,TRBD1,TGCAGCGTCGACCCGGGACAGGGGATGTTCTACGAGCAGTACTTC,CSVDPGQGMFYEQYF
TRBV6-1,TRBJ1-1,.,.,TGTGCCAGCAGCCTTAGGGGACGGAACACTGAAGCTTTCTTT,CASSLRGRNTEAFF
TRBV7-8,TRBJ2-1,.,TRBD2,TGTGCCAGCAGCTTAACTAGCGGGGGGGCCTACAATGAGCAGTTCTTC,CASSLTSGGAYNEQFF
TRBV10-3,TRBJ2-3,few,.,TGTGCCATCAGTGAGTCGAAGGGACCAGATACGCAGTATTTT,CAISESKGPDTQYF
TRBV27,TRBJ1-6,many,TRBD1,TGTGCCAGCAGTTACAGGGGTTCAATGAGTTCACCCCTCCACTTT,CASSYRGSMSSPLHF
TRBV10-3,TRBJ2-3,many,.,TGTGCCATCAGTGAGTCGGCAGATACGCAGTATTTT,CAISESADTQYF
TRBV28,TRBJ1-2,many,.,TGTGCCACGACCAAACAGGGTTTCAATAATGGCTACACCTTC,CATTKQGFNNGYTF
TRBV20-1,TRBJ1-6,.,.,TGCAGTGCTAGATACTCAGACAAGAATAATTCACCCCTCCACTTT,CSARYSDKNNSPLHF
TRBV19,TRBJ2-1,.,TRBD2,TGTGCCAGTAGTATCATACTAGCGTACTACAATGAGCAGTTCTTC,CASSIILAYYNEQFF
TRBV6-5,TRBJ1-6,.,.,TGTGCCAGCAGTTACTCGATCACTGGGATGCCCCTCCACTTT,CASSYSITGMPLHF
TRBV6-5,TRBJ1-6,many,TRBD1,TGTGCCAGCAGTTGGGACAGGGAGAGCAATTCACCCCTCCACTTT,CASSWDRESNSPLHF
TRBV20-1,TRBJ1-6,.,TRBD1,TGCAGTGCTAGGTTGGACAGGGTGCGAGGTTCACCTCTCCACTTT,CSARLDRVRGSPLHF
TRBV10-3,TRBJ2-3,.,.,TGTGCCATCAGCTCCCCGGAGGATAGCACAGATACGCAGTATTTC,CAISSPEDSTDTQYF
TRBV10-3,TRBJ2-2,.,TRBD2,TGTGCCATCACGAAGACGGGACTAGCAGGCGCCGGGGAGCTGTTTTTT,CAITKTGLAGAGELFF
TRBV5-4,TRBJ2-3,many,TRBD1,TGTGCCAGCAGCCTCGGCCAGGGGGACACAGATACGCAGTATTTT,CASSLGQGDTDTQYF
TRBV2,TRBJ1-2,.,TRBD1,TGTGCCAGCAGTGCCTTCACAGGGGCGGACTATGGCTACACCTTC,CASSAFTGADYGYTF
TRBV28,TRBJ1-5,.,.,TGTGCCAGCACCAGGGGCGAGGGTCAGCCCCAGCATTTT,CASTRGEGQPQHF
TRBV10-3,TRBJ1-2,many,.,TGTGCCATCAGTGAGCCTTCAAGGGATGGCTACACCTTC,CAISEPSRDGYTF
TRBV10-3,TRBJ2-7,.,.,TGTGCCATCAGTGAGTCAATGAGGGGGGAGCAGTACTTC,CAISESMRGEQYF
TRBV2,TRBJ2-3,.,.,TGTGCCAGCAGTACCAACACAGGGGATACGCAGTATTTT,CASSTNTGDTQYF
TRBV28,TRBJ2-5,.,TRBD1,TGTGCCACCGCTCTCAGGGGGCGGGAGACCCAGTACTTC,CATALRGRETQYF
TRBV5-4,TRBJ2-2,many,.,TGTGCCAGCAGCCAGGGCGGGGAGCTGTTTTTT,CASSQGGELFF
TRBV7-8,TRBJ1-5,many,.,TGTGCCAGCAGCTTAGGTCAATCACTCAGCAATCAGCCCCAGCATTTT,CASSLGQSLSNQPQHF
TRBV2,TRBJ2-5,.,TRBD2,TGTGCCAGCAGTTTTATAGCGGGAGCAGAGACCCAGTACTTC,CASSFIAGAETQYF
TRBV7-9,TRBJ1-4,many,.,TGTGCCAGCAGCTTATCGGGAGACAGTGAAAAACTGTTTTTT,CASSLSGDSEKLFF
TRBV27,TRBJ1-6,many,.,TGTGCCAGCAGTTTATCGCGGAATTCACCCCTCCACTTT,CASSLSRNSPLHF
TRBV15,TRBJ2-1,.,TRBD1,TGTGCCACCAGCAGAGATCCGGGTCAGGGGGAGCGCAATGAGCAGTTCTTC,CATSRDPGQGERNEQFF
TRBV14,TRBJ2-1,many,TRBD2,TGTGCCAGCAGCCCCCTAGTAGGAGCGGGGGTCGCGTTCTTC,CASSPLVGAGVAFF
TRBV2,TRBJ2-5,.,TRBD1,TGTGCCAGCAGTGAAGGGCCAGGGGGAGAGACCCAGTACTTC,CASSEGPGGETQYF
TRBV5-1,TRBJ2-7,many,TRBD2,TGCGCCAGCAGCTTGGATTGGGGTAGCGGGTACGAGCAGTACTTC,CASSLDWGSGYEQYF
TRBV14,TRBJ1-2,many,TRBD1,TGTGCCAGCAGCCAAGATAACGACAGGGGGCTTTATGGCTACACCTTC,CASSQDNDRGLYGYTF
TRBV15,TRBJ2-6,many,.,TGTGCCACCAGCTCACGGACAGCTAGCTCTGGGGCCAACGTCCTGACTTTC,CATSSRTASSGANVLTF
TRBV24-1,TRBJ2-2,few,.,TGTGCCACCAGTGGTCCAGAACACACCGGGGAGCTGTTTTTT,CATSGPEHTGELFF
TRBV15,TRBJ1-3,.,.,TGTGCCACCAGCAGAGGCAGGGTCTTGGGTAGTGGAAACACCATATATTTT,CATSRGRVLGSGNTIYF
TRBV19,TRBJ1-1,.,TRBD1,TGTGCCAGTAGGACAGGGACAACTGAAGCTTTCTTT,CASRTGTTEAFF
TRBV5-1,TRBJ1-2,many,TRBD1,TGCGCCAGCAGCTTAGACAGGGGGCAGTATGGCTACACCTTC,CASSLDRGQYGYTF